Below, 31 T cell receptor beta chains from the same sample are listed, as sequenced in a study of technical replicates of blood from a few donors. The table came from immunoSEQ multiplex PCR; TCRdb's copy has only in-frame clones and leaves some out. The data contain under 95,000 clones, 95% of them singletons. The specimen sequenced was T cells isolated from PBMCs. The source is a human donor in good health.

The J gene is TRBJ1-5, the V gene TRBV19, with 9 bases matching TRBD1. Looked up from germline, CDR1 is LNHDA and CDR2 is SQIVND (reference sequence). The CDR3 runs 15 residues. Trimming at V came to 1 base and at J to 7 bases, leaving 5 bases not matched to a gene. CDR3 sequence reads: CASSIGDRDQQPQHF. CDR3 DNA: TGTGCCAGTAGTATAGGGGACAGGGATCAACAGCCCCAGCATTTT.

The CDR3 loop is CASSLRSSGGHNEQFF. CDR3 sequence (DNA): TGTGCCAGCAGCCTCCGATCTAGCGGGGGCCACAATGAGCAGTTCTTC. V and J are TRBV7-9 and TRBJ2-1; 10 positions agree with TRBD2. The CDR3 spans 16 residues. The V gene's germline CDR1 is SEHNR and CDR2 FQNEAQ (reference sequence). The ends lost 5 bases at V and 5 bases at J; junction bases unmatched: 9.

Here the CDR3 reads CASSLAFRGNSSYEQYF. In DNA, the CDR3 is TGTGCCAGCAGCTTAGCGTTCCGGGGAAATAGCTCCTACGAGCAGTACTTC. This chain links TRBV7-6 with TRBJ2-7; tentative D call: TRBD2 (5 bases). V lost 0 bases and J lost 0, with 15 bases in between. Germline V CDR1 and CDR2: SGHVS, FNYEAQ. This CDR3 contains 17 residues. Based on the CDR3 plus reference TRBV7-6 and TRBJ2-7, the full variable domain is GAGVSQSPRYKVTKRGQDVALRCDPISGHVSLYWYRQALGQGPEFLTYFNYEAQQDKSGLPNDRFSAERPEGSISTLTIQRTEQRDSAMYRCASSLAFRGNSSYEQYFGPGTRLTVT.

V is TRBV19 and J is TRBJ2-2, with TRBD1 matching over 8 bases. Per the germline V gene, CDR1 is LNHDA and CDR2 is SQIVND (reference sequence). Losses at the gene ends were 0 bases for V and 4 bases for J; bases not matched to a gene: 13. CDR3 length: 19 amino acids. This CDR3 reads CASSIEVGRGQIGTGELFF. The CDR3 DNA reads TGTGCCAGTAGTATAGAGGTGGGCAGGGGGCAGATAGGCACCGGGGAGCTGTTTTTT. The complete variable domain, with remaining parts taken from reference TRBV19 and TRBJ2-2, reads DGGITQSPKYLFRKEGQNVTLSCEQNLNHDAMYWYRQDPGQGLRLIYYSQIVNDFQKGDIAEGYSVSREKKESFPLTVTSAQKNPTAFYLCASSIEVGRGQIGTGELFFGEGSRLTVL.

The genes are TRBV27 and TRBJ1-4; D is undetermined. This CDR3 is 16 amino acids long. V shed 5 bases and J shed 0 bases, with 13 bases lying between them. Germline assignment: CDR1 MNHEY and CDR2 SMNVEV (reference sequence). CDR3 nucleotide sequence: TGTGCCAGCAGTCCCGGGAGGCGATCAACTAATGAAAAACTGTTTTTT. The encoded protein is CASSPGRRSTNEKLFF.

V is TRBV27 and J is TRBJ2-3; 10 positions match TRBD1. Germline trimming cut 3 bases from V and 1 base from J; bases unmatched to any gene: 4. Germline-derived CDR1 and CDR2 are MNHEY and SMNVEV (reference sequence). The CDR3 extends over 16 amino acids. CDR3 coding DNA: TGTGCCAGCAGTTTGGCCGGGACAGGGGGCACAGATACGCAGTATTTT. Amino acids: CASSLAGTGGTDTQYF.

The chain carries TRBV10-3 and TRBJ2-5; D gene unclear. The CDR3 consists of 14 residues. V lost 4 bases and J 4 bases, leaving 13 bases between the germline ends. Germline V CDR1 and CDR2: ENHRY, SYGVKD. Here the CDR3 reads CAISVVAGGETQYF. CDR3 sequence (DNA): TGTGCCATCAGTGTCGTAGCCGGTGGAGAGACCCAGTACTTC.

The V call is TRBV13, the J call TRBJ2-5; 7 bases agree with TRBD1. Germline CDR1 is PRHDT and CDR2 is FYEKMQ (reference sequence). J gave up 2 bases and V 5 bases, and 8 bases lay outside the gene matches. The CDR3 sequence is 15 residues long. CDR3 bases: TGTGCCAGCAGCGTTTCGGGACAGCAACAAGAGACCCAGTACTTC. Translated: CASSVSGQQQETQYF. The full variable domain, in which reference TRBV13 and TRBJ2-5 provide the parts outside the CDR3, is AAGVIQSPRHLIKEKRETATLKCYPIPRHDTVYWYQQGPGQDPQFLISFYEKMQSDKGSIPDRFSAQQFSDYHSELNMSSLELGDSALYFCASSVSGQQQETQYFGPGTRLLVL.

For the CDR3, the DNA is TGTGCCAGCAGTTTATTCAACAGCTACGAGCAGTACTTC. This gives the protein CASSLFNSYEQYF. The V gene is TRBV27, the J gene TRBJ2-7; D remains unclear. Trimming took off 1 base at V and 3 bases at J, with 7 bases between the two ends. Looked up from germline, CDR1 is MNHEY and CDR2 is SMNVEV (reference sequence). The CDR3 totals 13 residues.

The rearrangement links TRBV5-1 to TRBJ2-5, with D uncertain. Trimming pared 1 base from V and 2 bases from J, leaving 21 bases between. The CDR3 is 18 residues long. Per germline, CDR1 SGHRS and CDR2 YFSETQ. CDR3 amino acids: CASSLSPSISHPQETQYF. Here the CDR3 DNA reads TGCGCCAGCAGCTTGTCCCCCTCTATAAGCCACCCTCAAGAGACCCAGTACTTC. Full variable domain (remainder filled in from reference TRBV5-1 and TRBJ2-5): KAGVTQTPRYLIKTRGQQVTLSCSPISGHRSVSWYQQTPGQGLQFLFEYFSETQRNKGNFPGRFSGRQFSNSRSEMNVSTLELGDSALYLCASSLSPSISHPQETQYFGPGTRLLVL.

The V and J genes are TRBV7-9 and TRBJ1-2; D is perhaps TRBD1 (6 bases). The V gene's germline CDR1 is SEHNR and CDR2 FQNEAQ (reference sequence). V was shortened by 4 bases and J by 8 bases, with 26 bases between the two germline ends. The length of the CDR3 is 17 residues. The CDR3 is CASSYPYPPDSQEGYTF. The CDR3, as DNA: TGTGCCAGCAGCTACCCCTACCCCCCGGACAGCCAAGAAGGCTACACCTTC.

The CDR3 bases are TGTGCCAGCAGAATAACAGGGGTTCATAATTCACCCCTCCACTTT. Translation: CASRITGVHNSPLHF. This chain uses TRBV27 with TRBJ1-6; 7 bases line up with TRBD1. With V trimmed by 6 bases and J by 5 bases, 7 bases remained unmatched. This CDR3 contains 15 residues. Germline V gene sequence: CDR1 MNHEY, CDR2 SMNVEV (reference sequence).

This chain joins TRBV9 and TRBJ2-3; perhaps TRBD2 as D (6 bases). Germline CDR1 and CDR2: SGDLS and YYNGEE. The CDR3 consists of 19 residues. V was trimmed by 0 bases and J by 1 base, leaving 21 bases between them. The DNA for the CDR3 is TGTGCCAGCAGCGTAGGCCGAGAAGTAGCGGTCGGGGGCACAGATACGCAGTATTTT. It is translated as CASSVGREVAVGGTDTQYF.

This chain connects TRBV4-1 to TRBJ1-2; weak D call: TRBD1 (5 bases). The germline CDR1 and CDR2 sequences are MGHRA and YSYEKL. The V gene lost 2 bases and the J gene lost 8 bases, with 24 bases spanning the gap. This CDR3 is 17 amino acids long. The CDR3 sequence is CASSQNLGGGSLMGYTF. The CDR3, as DNA: TGCGCCAGCAGCCAAAACCTGGGCGGGGGGTCACTTATGGGCTACACCTTC.

The chain links TRBV4-1 to TRBJ2-5; weak D call: TRBD2 (5 bases). Germline V CDR1 and CDR2: MGHRA, YSYEKL. This CDR3 spans 15 amino acids. Trimming pared 0 bases from V and 2 bases from J, leaving 10 bases between. This CDR3 is CASSQEEEGQETQYF. In nucleotides, the CDR3 is TGCGCCAGCAGCCAAGAGGAAGAGGGACAAGAGACCCAGTACTTC.

The V gene is TRBV5-1, the J gene TRBJ2-3; TRBD1 is a possible D gene (6 bases). CDR3 length: 13 amino acids. V was shortened by 0 bases and J by 5 bases, with 7 bases between the two germline ends. Germline CDR1 reads SGHRS; CDR2 reads YFSETQ. The CDR3 sequence is CASSLAQGDTQYF. CDR3 nucleotides: TGCGCCAGCAGCTTGGCACAGGGAGATACGCAGTATTTT.

The chain employs TRBV6-1 and TRBJ2-2; D may be TRBD1 (6 bases). Germline values: CDR1 MNHNS, CDR2 SASEGT. Trimming took off 6 bases at V and 4 bases at J, with 12 bases between the two ends. The CDR3 has 14 amino acids. The CDR3 is CASRSIQGTGELFF. As DNA, the CDR3 is TGTGCCAGCAGGTCTATACAGGGCACCGGGGAGCTGTTTTTT.

This chain links TRBV30 with TRBJ2-1; 8 nucleotides agree with TRBD1. The CDR3 consists of 14 residues. The junction had 3 bases not matched to a gene; V was cut back by 2 bases and J by 3 bases. Germline values: CDR1 GTSNPN, CDR2 SVGIG (reference sequence). The CDR3 nucleotides read TGTGCCTGGAGTAGAGGACAGGGCTACAATGAGCAGTTCTTC. Translated, it gives CAWSRGQGYNEQFF.

The sample holds one count of this clone. V and J are TRBV6-5 and TRBJ1-1; possible D gene TRBD1, 5 bases. This CDR3 spans 13 amino acids. V lost 2 bases and J 10 bases, leaving 14 bases between the germline ends. The germline V gene encodes CDR1 MNHEY and CDR2 SVGAGI. This CDR3 reads CASSYRDSKLAFF. The CDR3 DNA reads as TGTGCCAGCAGTTACCGTGACAGTAAGCTAGCTTTCTTT.

The gene calls are TRBV19 and TRBJ1-4, with 8 bases aligning to TRBD1. The germline V gene encodes CDR1 LNHDA and CDR2 SQIVND (reference sequence). There are 15 residues in the CDR3. Germline trimming cut 6 bases from V and 13 bases from J; bases unmatched to any gene: 16. The CDR3 protein is CASSSYQGAPQRLFF. CDR3 DNA sequence: TGTGCCAGTAGCTCCTACCAGGGGGCCCCGCAGAGACTGTTTTTT.

V usage is TRBV7-3 and J usage is TRBJ2-3; D ambiguous. CDR1 is SGHTA and CDR2 is FQGTGA in the germline V gene. The CDR3 has 12 amino acids. Between the trimmed V and J ends, which lost 5 bases and 0 bases, there was a span of 3 bases. The CDR3 DNA follows: TGTGCCAGCAGCCCTAGCACAGATACGCAGTATTTT. This translates into CASSPSTDTQYF.

V gene TRBV19 combines with J gene TRBJ2-7; D unclear. There are 14 residues in the CDR3. V shed 1 base and J shed 0 bases, with 7 bases lying between them. Germline values: CDR1 LNHDA, CDR2 SQIVND (reference sequence). Here the CDR3 DNA reads TGTGCCAGTAGTATAGTTGGCAGCTCCTACGAGCAGTACTTC. It translates to CASSIVGSSYEQYF.

This chain links TRBV28 with TRBJ2-1, with TRBD2 matching over 9 bases. The J segment lost 2 bases and the V segment lost 3 bases, leaving 5 bases of the junction unmatched. The CDR3 length is 16 residues. Germline loops: CDR1 MDHEN, CDR2 SYDVKM. The DNA for the CDR3 is TGTGCCAGCAGTTTGAGTCTAGCGGGGCCCTACAATGAGCAGTTCTTC. Its protein product is CASSLSLAGPYNEQFF.

V and J are TRBV19 and TRBJ2-2; TRBD1 aligns across 7 bases. Unmatched junction bases numbered 7, after V lost 4 bases and J lost 5 bases. Germline V gene data show CDR1 as LNHDA and CDR2 as SQIVND (reference sequence). The CDR3 is made up of 15 amino acids. DNA of the CDR3: TGTGCCAGTAGTACTGACAGGGTGGTGACCGGGGAGCTGTTTTTT. Residues: CASSTDRVVTGELFF.

This chain links TRBV5-1 with TRBJ1-2, with TRBD1 matching over 8 bases. The germline V gene encodes CDR1 SGHRS and CDR2 YFSETQ. The V gene end was trimmed by 4 bases and the J gene end by 8 bases; junction bases not matched to a gene: 10. The CDR3 consists of 14 residues. Written as DNA, the CDR3 is TGCGCCAGCAGCGGACAGGACAGGGCATACGGCTACACCTTC. This translates into CASSGQDRAYGYTF. Combining the CDR3 with reference TRBV5-1 and TRBJ1-2 gives the whole variable domain KAGVTQTPRYLIKTRGQQVTLSCSPISGHRSVSWYQQTPGQGLQFLFEYFSETQRNKGNFPGRFSGRQFSNSRSEMNVSTLELGDSALYLCASSGQDRAYGYTFGSGTRLTVV.

The CDR3 DNA is TGTGCCAGCAGTGAATGGAACAGGGGGAACACTGAAGCTTTCTTT. Encoded protein: CASSEWNRGNTEAFF. The rearrangement uses TRBV6-1 and TRBJ1-1; TRBD1 agrees at 7 bases. J was trimmed by 1 base and V by 2 bases; bases with no gene match: 4. This CDR3 has 15 amino acids. The germline V gene has CDR1 MNHNS and CDR2 SASEGT.

The chain uses TRBV25-1 and TRBJ1-4; D is possibly TRBD1 (6 bases). Deletions cut 3 bases from V and 8 bases from J, with 16 bases between. The CDR3 covers 15 residues. From germline, CDR1 is MGHDK and CDR2 SYGVNS. The CDR3 coding sequence is TGTGCCAGCAGTGATTCGGCACAGGGAGGGGAAAAACTGTTTTTT. It encodes CASSDSAQGGEKLFF.

The chain links TRBV6-1 to TRBJ2-7, with TRBD1 matching over 10 bases. V was pared by 4 bases and J by 3 bases, with 21 bases of the junction left unmatched. Germline CDR1 and CDR2: MNHNS and SASEGT. The CDR3 runs to 20 residues. The CDR3 coding sequence is TGTGCCAGCAGTGCTGACAGGGGGCTTATAAGGGCTACCCCGTACTACGAGCAGTACTTC. The encoded protein is CASSADRGLIRATPYYEQYF.

The chain links TRBV6-5 to TRBJ2-1; D possibly corresponds to TRBD2 (6 bases). Between the trimmed V and J ends, which lost 2 bases and 10 bases, there was a span of 12 bases. The CDR3 contains 13 residues. CDR1 is MNHEY, CDR2 SVGAGI, per germline. This chain's CDR3 is CASSYGSTREQFF. CDR3 nucleotides: TGTGCCAGCAGTTACGGGTCGACTAGAGAGCAGTTCTTC.

The CDR3 sequence is CASSFFTGGYEQYF. CDR3 bases: TGTGCCAGCAGTTTTTTTACAGGGGGTTACGAGCAGTACTTC. The chain joins TRBV27 to TRBJ2-7; 8 bases map to TRBD1. The CDR3 spans 14 residues. V lost 3 bases to trimming and J lost 4 bases; unmatched junction nucleotides: 5. CDR1 is MNHEY, CDR2 SMNVEV, per germline (reference sequence).

The chain links TRBV7-3 to TRBJ1-1; D unclear. V was clipped by 1 base and J by 1 base, with 7 bases between them. The CDR3 has 14 amino acids. CDR1 SGHTA and CDR2 FQGTGA come from the germline V gene. The CDR3 protein is CASSLSGGNTEAFF. The CDR3 nucleotides are TGTGCCAGCAGCTTAAGTGGCGGGAACACTGAAGCTTTCTTT.